This is a list of T cell receptor beta chains from one sample in a study of vaccination effects on CD4 cells after COVID-19. These receptors are not linked to any known antigen. Clones were read by immunoSEQ multiplex PCR, and TCRdb kept only the in-frame ones, dropping some. The repertoire holds roughly 56,000 clones, with 55% to 85% as singletons. This material consisted of CD4+ T cells from PBMCs cultured with HCoV-229E spike peptides, taken after COVID-19 vaccination. The source of these receptors is a human donor who received a COVID-19 vaccine. The CDR3 runs from the conserved cysteine through the conserved F or W. A D gene is named only where the DNA matches it firmly. Some rows mark clone size as missing; the rest say once, few, many or name a class of expanded clone.

v_call	clone_size	j_call	d_call	cdr3_aa	cdr3_nt
TRBV20-1	.	TRBJ1-2	TRBD1	CSARTGGGYTF	TGCAGTGCTAGAACAGGGGGAGGCTACACCTTC
TRBV29-1	.	TRBJ2-1	TRBD1	CSGGQDNEQFF	TGCAGCGGCGGACAGGACAATGAGCAGTTCTTC
TRBV28	.	TRBJ1-1	.	CASSLETRGTEAFF	TGTGCCAGCAGTTTGGAGACCCGGGGCACTGAAGCTTTCTTT
TRBV3-1/TRBV3-2	.	TRBJ2-5	.	CASSEIGETQYF	TGTGCCAGCAGCGAAATAGGAGAGACCCAGTACTTC
TRBV5-1	few	TRBJ1-2	.	CASSSDLFLGYTF	TGCGCCAGCAGCTCAGACCTTTTTTTGGGCTACACCTTC
TRBV7-9	.	TRBJ2-2	.	CASNPAGKQGTRTGELFF	TGTGCCAGCAACCCCGCCGGGAAACAGGGAACGCGGACCGGGGAGCTGTTTTTT
TRBV6-5	.	TRBJ1-4	TRBD1	CASRARGLSEKLFF	TGTGCCAGCAGAGCGAGGGGGCTGTCTGAAAAACTGTTTTTT
TRBV5-1	.	TRBJ1-1	.	CASSLLTGDGTEAFF	TGCGCCAGCAGCTTGTTGACGGGGGATGGGACTGAAGCTTTCTTT
TRBV12-3/TRBV12-4	.	TRBJ2-2	.	CASRLANTGELFF	TGTGCCTCCAGACTAGCGAACACCGGGGAGCTGTTTTTT
TRBV19	.	TRBJ2-2	.	CAAGRVNFGGELFF	TGTGCCGCAGGCAGGGTTAATTTTGGCGGGGAGCTGTTTTTT
TRBV28	few	TRBJ1-4	.	CASSEGFNEKLFF	TGTGCCAGCAGTGAGGGATTTAATGAAAAACTGTTTTTT
TRBV6-5	.	TRBJ2-5	TRBD1	CASSQAGGKETQYF	TGTGCCAGCAGTCAGGCAGGGGGCAAAGAGACCCAGTACTTC
TRBV5-4	.	TRBJ1-4	.	CASSPGAGNNEKLFF	TGTGCCAGCAGCCCCGGGGCCGGGAATAATGAAAAACTGTTTTTT
TRBV6-2/TRBV6-3	.	TRBJ1-2	.	CASSLWGNYAYTF	TGTGCCAGCAGCCTCTGGGGGAATTACGCCTACACCTTC
TRBV6-2/TRBV6-3	.	TRBJ1-2	.	CASSSPDRGTGYTF	TGTGCCAGCAGTTCCCCGGACAGAGGCACTGGCTACACCTTC
TRBV5-1	.	TRBJ2-5	TRBD2	CASSGTSGYQETQYF	TGCGCCAGCAGCGGGACTAGCGGGTACCAAGAGACCCAGTACTTC
TRBV6-5	once	TRBJ1-2	TRBD1	CASRDRGSNYGYTF	TGTGCCAGCAGGGACAGGGGATCCAACTATGGCTACACCTTC
TRBV5-6	.	TRBJ2-2	.	CASTLRDGTYSGELFF	TGTGCCAGCACCCTCCGTGACGGCACATATTCCGGGGAGCTGTTTTTT
TRBV5-4	.	TRBJ1-5	.	CASSLDGYNQPQHF	TGTGCCAGCAGCTTGGACGGATACAATCAGCCCCAGCATTTT
TRBV5-1	once	TRBJ2-3	.	CASSTSKGTSTDTQYF	TGCGCCAGCAGCACGAGTAAGGGGACTAGCACAGATACGCAGTATTTT
TRBV24-1	few	TRBJ2-1	TRBD2	CATSDLAGKQFF	TGTGCCACCAGTGATTTAGCGGGGAAGCAATTCTTC
TRBV19	.	TRBJ2-2	.	CATQTLGRNGELFF	TGTGCCACCCAGACACTAGGCCGGAACGGGGAGCTGTTTTTT
TRBV24-1	.	TRBJ2-5	TRBD1	CATSDTGTGRWETQYF	TGTGCCACCAGTGATACCGGGACAGGGAGGTGGGAGACCCAGTACTTC
TRBV2	.	TRBJ2-5	.	CASSMSREETQYF	TGTGCCAGCAGTATGAGCAGGGAAGAGACCCAGTACTTC
TRBV5-1	.	TRBJ2-3	.	CASSLDKPLSDTQYF	TGCGCCAGCAGCTTGGACAAGCCACTGAGCGATACGCAGTATTTT
TRBV15	.	TRBJ1-5	.	CATSRGQGDQPQHF	TGTGCCACCAGCAGAGGGCAGGGCGATCAGCCCCAGCATTTT